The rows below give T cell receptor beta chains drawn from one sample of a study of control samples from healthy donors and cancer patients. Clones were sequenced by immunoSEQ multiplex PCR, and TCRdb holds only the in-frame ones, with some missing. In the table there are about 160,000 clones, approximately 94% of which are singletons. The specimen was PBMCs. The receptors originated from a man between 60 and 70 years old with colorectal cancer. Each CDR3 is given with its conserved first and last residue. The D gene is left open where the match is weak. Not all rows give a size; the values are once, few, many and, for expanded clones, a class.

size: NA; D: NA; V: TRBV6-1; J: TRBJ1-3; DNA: TGTGCCAGCAGTGACGGGTCTAATGGAAACACCATATATTTT; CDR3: CASSDGSNGNTIYF
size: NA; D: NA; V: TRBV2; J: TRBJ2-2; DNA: TGTGCCAGCAGGTTACAGGCGACTACCGGGGAGCTGTTTTTT; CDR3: CASRLQATTGELFF
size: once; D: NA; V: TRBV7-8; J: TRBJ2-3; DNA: TGTGCCAGCAGCTTACAAGTCTCGCTCGATACGCAGTATTTT; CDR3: CASSLQVSLDTQYF
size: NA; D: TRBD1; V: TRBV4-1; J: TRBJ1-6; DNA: TGCGCCAGCAGCCAAGAAGGAGACAGGGGCAATAATTCACCCCTCCACTTT; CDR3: CASSQEGDRGNNSPLHF
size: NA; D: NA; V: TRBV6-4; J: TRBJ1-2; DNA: TGTGCCAGCAGTGACAGGGACTATGGCTACACCTTC; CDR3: CASSDRDYGYTF
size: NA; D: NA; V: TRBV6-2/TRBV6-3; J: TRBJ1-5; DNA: TGTGCCAGCAGTTTGTACAGCGGCGAGGGCAATCAGCCCCAGCATTTT; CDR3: CASSLYSGEGNQPQHF
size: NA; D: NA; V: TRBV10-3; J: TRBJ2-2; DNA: TGTGCCATCAGTGTAATGGCGGGCGAAAACACCGGGGAGCTGTTTTTT; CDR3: CAISVMAGENTGELFF
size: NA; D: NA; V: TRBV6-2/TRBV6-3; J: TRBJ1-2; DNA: TGTGCCAGCAGTCGGACTTCTTATGGCTACACCTTC; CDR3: CASSRTSYGYTF
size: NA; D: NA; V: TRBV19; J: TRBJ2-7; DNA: TGTGCCAGTAGCCCTAGGGGGACCAAAACCTACGAGCAGTACTTC; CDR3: CASSPRGTKTYEQYF
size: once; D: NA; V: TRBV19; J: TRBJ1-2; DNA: TGTGCCAGTAGAGAGACAGTTTATGGCTACACCTTC; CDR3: CASRETVYGYTF
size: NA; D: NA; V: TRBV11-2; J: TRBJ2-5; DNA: TGTGCCAGCAGCCGAAAGACGTGGGGGGAAGAGACCCAGTACTTC; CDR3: CASSRKTWGEETQYF
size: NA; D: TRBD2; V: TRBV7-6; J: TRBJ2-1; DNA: TGTGCCAGCAGCCCAGGGGCGGGAGGCTCCTACAATGAGCAGTTCTTC; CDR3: CASSPGAGGSYNEQFF
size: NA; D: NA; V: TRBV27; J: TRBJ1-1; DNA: TGTGCCAGCAGTTTACGGGGTGGCACTGAAGCTTTCTTT; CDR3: CASSLRGGTEAFF
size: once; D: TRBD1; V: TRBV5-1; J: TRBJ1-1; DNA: TGCGCCAGCAGTCTATGGACAGGGACGAACACTGAAGCTTTCTTT; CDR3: CASSLWTGTNTEAFF
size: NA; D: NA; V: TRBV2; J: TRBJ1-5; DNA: TGTGCCAGCAGAGCGGGGGTTAATCAGCCCCAGCATTTT; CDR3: CASRAGVNQPQHF